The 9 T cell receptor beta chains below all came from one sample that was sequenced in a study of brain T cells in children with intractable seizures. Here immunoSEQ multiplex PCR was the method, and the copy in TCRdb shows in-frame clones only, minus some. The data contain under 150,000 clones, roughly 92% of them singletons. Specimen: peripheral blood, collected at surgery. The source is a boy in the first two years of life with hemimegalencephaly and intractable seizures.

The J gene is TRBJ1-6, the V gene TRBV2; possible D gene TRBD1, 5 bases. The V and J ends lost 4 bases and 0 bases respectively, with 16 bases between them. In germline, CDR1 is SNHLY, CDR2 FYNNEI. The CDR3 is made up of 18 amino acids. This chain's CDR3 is CASSVGGGASSYNSPLHF. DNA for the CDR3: TGTGCCAGCAGTGTGGGCGGCGGGGCCAGCTCCTATAATTCACCCCTCCACTTT. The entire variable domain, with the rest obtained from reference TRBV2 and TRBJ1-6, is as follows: EPEVTQTPSHQVTQMGQEVILRCVPISNHLYFYWYRQILGQKVEFLVSFYNNEISEKSEIFDDQFSVERPDGSNFTLKIRSTKLEDSAMYFCASSVGGGASSYNSPLHFGNGTRLTVT.

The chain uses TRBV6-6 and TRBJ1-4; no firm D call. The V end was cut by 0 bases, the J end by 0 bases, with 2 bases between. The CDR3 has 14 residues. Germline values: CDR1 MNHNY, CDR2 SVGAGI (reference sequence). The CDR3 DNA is TGTGCCAGCAGTTACTCAGCAACTAATGAAAAACTGTTTTTT. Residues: CASSYSATNEKLFF.

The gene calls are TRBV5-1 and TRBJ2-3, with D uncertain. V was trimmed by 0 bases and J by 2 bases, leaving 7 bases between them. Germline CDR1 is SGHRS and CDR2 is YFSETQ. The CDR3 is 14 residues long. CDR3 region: CASSLVDDTDTQYF. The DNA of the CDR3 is TGCGCCAGCAGCTTGGTAGACGACACAGATACGCAGTATTTT.

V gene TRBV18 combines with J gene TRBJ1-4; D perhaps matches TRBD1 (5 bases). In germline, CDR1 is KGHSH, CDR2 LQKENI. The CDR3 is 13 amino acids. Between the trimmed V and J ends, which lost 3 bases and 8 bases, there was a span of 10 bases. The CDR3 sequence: CASSPQGREKLFF. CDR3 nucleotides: TGTGCCAGCTCACCTCAGGGTCGGGAAAAACTGTTTTTT.

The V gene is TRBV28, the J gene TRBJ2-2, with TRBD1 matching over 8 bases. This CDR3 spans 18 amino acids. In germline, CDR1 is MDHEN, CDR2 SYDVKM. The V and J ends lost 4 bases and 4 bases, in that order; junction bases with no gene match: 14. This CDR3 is CASSSPSSRGQGTGELFF. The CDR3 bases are TGTGCCAGCAGTTCCCCCTCGAGCAGGGGGCAGGGCACCGGGGAGCTGTTTTTT.

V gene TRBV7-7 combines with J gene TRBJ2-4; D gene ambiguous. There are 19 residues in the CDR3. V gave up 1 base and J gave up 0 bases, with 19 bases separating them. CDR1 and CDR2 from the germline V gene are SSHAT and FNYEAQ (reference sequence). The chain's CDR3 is CASSLVRGRWKLAKNIQYF. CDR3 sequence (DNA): TGTGCCAGCAGCTTAGTGCGAGGACGGTGGAAACTAGCCAAAAACATTCAGTACTTC.

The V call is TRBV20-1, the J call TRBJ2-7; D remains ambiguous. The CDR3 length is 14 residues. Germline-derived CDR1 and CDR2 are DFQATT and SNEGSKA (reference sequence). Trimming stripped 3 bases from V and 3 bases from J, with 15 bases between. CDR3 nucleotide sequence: TGCAGTGCTAGTGGTGGGATCGGGTTCTACGAGCAGTACTTC. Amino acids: CSASGGIGFYEQYF.

The CDR3 reads CASSLGPNYEQYF. CDR3 in DNA: TGTGCCAGCAGCCTGGGGCCGAACTACGAGCAGTACTTC. The chain employs TRBV3-1 (or the pseudogene TRBV3-2) and TRBJ2-7; a weak D match, TRBD1 (5 bases). Trimming cost V 4 bases and J 3 bases, with 10 bases left between them. From germline, CDR1 is LGHDT and CDR2 YNNKEL (reference sequence). The CDR3 spans 13 residues.

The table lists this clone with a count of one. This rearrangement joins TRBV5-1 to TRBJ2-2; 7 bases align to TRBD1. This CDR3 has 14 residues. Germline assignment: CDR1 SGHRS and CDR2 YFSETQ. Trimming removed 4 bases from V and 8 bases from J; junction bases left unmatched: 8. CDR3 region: CASSPRQGWGELFF. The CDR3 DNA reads TGCGCCAGCAGCCCGAGACAGGGTTGGGGGGAGCTGTTTTTT.